A single sample gave rise to the 2 T cell receptor beta chains below, sequenced in a study of OX40 agonist ivuxolimab in advanced cancers. Using immunoSEQ multiplex PCR, the repertoire was profiled, and TCRdb retains in-frame clones only, with some absent. Among about 49,000 clones listed, approximately 79% were seen once. The sample consisted of CD4+ or CD8+ T cells sorted from blood, taken in a trial of the OX40 agonist ivuxolimab. Receptor source: an adult with an advanced solid tumor such as melanoma, head and neck, liver or kidney cancer.

The chain employs TRBV5-6 and TRBJ2-3; 9 bases are shared with TRBD1. Germline V gives CDR1 SGHDT, CDR2 YYEEEE. The CDR3 consists of 15 residues. V lost 1 base and J lost 3; bases outside the gene matches: 3. CDR3 nucleotides: TGTGCCAGCAGCTTGTTCGGGACAGGGACAGATACGCAGTATTTT. Encoded protein: CASSLFGTGTDTQYF. Full variable domain (outside the CDR3, taken from reference TRBV5-6 and TRBJ2-3): DAGVTQSPTHLIKTRGQQVTLRCSPKSGHDTVSWYQQALGQGPQFIFQYYEEEERQRGNFPDRFSGHQFPNYSSELNVNALLLGDSALYLCASSLFGTGTDTQYFGPGTRLTVL.

The rearrangement links TRBV7-3 to TRBJ2-1, with 7 bases matching TRBD2. CDR3 length: 15 residues. From germline, CDR1 is SGHTA and CDR2 FQGTGA. V shed 5 bases, J shed 7 bases, and the junction held 11 bases outside the gene matches. The CDR3 nucleotides are TGTGCCAGCAGCCAAGGCAGCGGGACTCGGAATGAGCAGTTCTTC. Amino acids: CASSQGSGTRNEQFF.